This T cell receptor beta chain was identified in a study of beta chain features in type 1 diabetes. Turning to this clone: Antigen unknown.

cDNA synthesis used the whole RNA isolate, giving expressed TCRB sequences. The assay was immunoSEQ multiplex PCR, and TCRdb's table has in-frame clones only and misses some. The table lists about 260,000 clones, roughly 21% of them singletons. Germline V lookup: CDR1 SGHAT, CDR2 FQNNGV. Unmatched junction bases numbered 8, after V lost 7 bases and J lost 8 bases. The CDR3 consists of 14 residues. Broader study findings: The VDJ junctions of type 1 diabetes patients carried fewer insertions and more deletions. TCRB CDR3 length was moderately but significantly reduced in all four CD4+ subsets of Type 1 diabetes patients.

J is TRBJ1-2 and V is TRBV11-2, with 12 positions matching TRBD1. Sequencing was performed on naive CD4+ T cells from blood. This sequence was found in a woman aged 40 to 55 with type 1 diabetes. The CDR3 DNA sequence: TGTGCCAGCACCCCGGGACAGGGGGCTTGGGGCTACACCTTC. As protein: CASTPGQGAWGYTF.